The clone carrying this T cell receptor beta chain has more than one count but fewer than ten. The antigen is unknown. This CDR3 is built from 16 residues. Trimming at V came to 4 bases and at J to 0 bases, leaving 6 bases not matched to a gene. Germline V CDR1 and CDR2: ENHRY, SYGVKD. This sample is part of a study of T-cell reconstitution after alpha-beta-depleted transplantation in children. Whole-study findings and limits: Some patients owed their high day-60 TCRbeta diversity to surviving recipient T cells and thymic progenitors. Several hundred graft clones that had expanded were reportedly the source of alpha-beta T cells about two months after transplant.

Unique molecular identifiers featured in how the TCRbeta library was prepared. TCRdb recomputed calls from the PCR reads with MiXCR, one row per CDR3 protein. This table holds about 440,000 distinct CDR3 sequences, 43% found once. The genes are TRBV10-3 and TRBJ2-7; 10 nucleotides align to TRBD2. This TCR was sampled from a girl aged 2 to 10 with aplastic anemia, due to receive a stem cell transplant. The specimen was PBMCs, collected before TCRalphabeta/CD19-depleted stem cell transplant. DNA of the CDR3: TGTGCCATCAGTGGGGGCATAGCGGGAGGCTCCTACGAGCAGTACTTC. Translated: CAISGGIAGGSYEQYF.